The subject of this entry is one T cell receptor (beta chain). Clones were read by immunoSEQ multiplex PCR, and TCRdb kept only the in-frame ones, dropping some. The profile shows 80,000 or so clones, 75% to 95% of them singletons. The data belong to a study of T cell responses to AZD1222 COVID-19 vaccine. Germline V gene sequence: CDR1 GTSNPN, CDR2 SVGIG (reference sequence). V lost 0 bases, J lost 0 bases, and 12 bases lay in between. The CDR3 loop spans 17 amino acids. This specimen consisted of peripheral blood, obtained 28 days after the second AZD1222 dose. V gene TRBV30 combines with J gene TRBJ1-6, with D tentatively TRBD1 (5 bases). The sequence was collected from an adult who received the AZD1222 COVID-19 vaccine. The CDR3 region is CAWSVWGGSSYNSPLHF. CDR3 sequence (DNA): TGTGCCTGGAGTGTATGGGGGGGGAGCTCCTATAATTCACCCCTCCACTTT.